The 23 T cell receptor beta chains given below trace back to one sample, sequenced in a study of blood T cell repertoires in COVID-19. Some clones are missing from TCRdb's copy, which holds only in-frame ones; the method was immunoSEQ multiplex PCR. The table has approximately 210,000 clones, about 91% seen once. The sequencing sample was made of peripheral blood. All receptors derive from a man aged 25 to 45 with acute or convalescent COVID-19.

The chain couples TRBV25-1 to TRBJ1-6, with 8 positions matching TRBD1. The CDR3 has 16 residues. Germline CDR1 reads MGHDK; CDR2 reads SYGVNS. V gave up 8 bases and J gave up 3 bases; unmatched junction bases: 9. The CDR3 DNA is TGTGCCAGCCACCGGACAGGGATATTCTATAATTCACCCCTCCACTTT. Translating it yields CASHRTGIFYNSPLHF.

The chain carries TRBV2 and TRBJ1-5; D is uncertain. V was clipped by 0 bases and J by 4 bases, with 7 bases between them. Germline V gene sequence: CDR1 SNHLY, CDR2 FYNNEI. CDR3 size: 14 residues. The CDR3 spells CASSEATGNQPQHF. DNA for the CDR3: TGTGCCAGCAGTGAAGCCACGGGTAATCAGCCCCAGCATTTT.

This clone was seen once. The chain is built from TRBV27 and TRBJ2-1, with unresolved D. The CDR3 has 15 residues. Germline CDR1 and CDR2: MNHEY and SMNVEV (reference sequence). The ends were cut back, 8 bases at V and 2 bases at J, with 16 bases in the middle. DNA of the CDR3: TGTGCCAGCTTACATTCAAGCGAGACCTACAATGAGCAGTTCTTC. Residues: CASLHSSETYNEQFF.

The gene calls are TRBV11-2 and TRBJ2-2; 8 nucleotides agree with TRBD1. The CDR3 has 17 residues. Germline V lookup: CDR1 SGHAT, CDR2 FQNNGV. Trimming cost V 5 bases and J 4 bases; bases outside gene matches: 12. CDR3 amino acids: CASSTYRDRRATGELFF. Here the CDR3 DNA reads TGTGCCAGCAGCACCTACCGGGACAGGCGGGCCACCGGGGAGCTGTTTTTT.

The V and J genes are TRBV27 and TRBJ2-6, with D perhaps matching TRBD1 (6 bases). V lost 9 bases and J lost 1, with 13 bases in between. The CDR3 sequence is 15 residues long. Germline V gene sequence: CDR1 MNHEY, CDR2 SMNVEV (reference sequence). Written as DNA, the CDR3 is TGTGCCAGTCGGGCTCAGGGGTCTGGGGCCAACGTCCTGACTTTC. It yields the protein CASRAQGSGANVLTF.

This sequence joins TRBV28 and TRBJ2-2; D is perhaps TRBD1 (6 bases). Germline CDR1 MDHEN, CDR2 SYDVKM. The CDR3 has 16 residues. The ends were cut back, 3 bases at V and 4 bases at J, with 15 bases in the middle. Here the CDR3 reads CASSFIQGRGTGELFF. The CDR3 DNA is TGTGCCAGCAGTTTTATTCAGGGGAGAGGCACCGGGGAGCTGTTTTTT.

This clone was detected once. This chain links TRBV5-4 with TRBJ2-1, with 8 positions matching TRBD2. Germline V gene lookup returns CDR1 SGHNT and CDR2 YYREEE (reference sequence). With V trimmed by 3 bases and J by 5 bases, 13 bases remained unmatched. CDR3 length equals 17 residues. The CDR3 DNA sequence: TGTGCCAGCAGCTCTGGGGGGAGCGGGAGTCTCCACAATGAGCAGTTCTTC. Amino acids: CASSSGGSGSLHNEQFF.

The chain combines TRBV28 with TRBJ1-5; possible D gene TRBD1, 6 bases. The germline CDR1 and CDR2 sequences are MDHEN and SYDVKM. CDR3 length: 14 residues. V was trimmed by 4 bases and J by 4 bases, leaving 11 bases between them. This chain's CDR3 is CASSSTGLNQPQHF. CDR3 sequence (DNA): TGTGCCAGCAGTTCAACAGGGTTAAATCAGCCCCAGCATTTT.

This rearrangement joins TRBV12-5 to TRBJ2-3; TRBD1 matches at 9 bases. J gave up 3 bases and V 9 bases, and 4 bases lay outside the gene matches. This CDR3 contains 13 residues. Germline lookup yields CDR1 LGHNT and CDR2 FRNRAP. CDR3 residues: CASHGQGTDTQYF. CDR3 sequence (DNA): TGTGCTAGCCACGGACAGGGGACAGATACGCAGTATTTT.

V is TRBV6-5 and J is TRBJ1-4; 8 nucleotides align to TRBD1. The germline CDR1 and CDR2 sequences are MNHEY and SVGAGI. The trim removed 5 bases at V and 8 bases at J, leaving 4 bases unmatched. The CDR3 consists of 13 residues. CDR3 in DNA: TGTGCCAGCAGTCCACGACAGGGGGAAAAACTGTTTTTT. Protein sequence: CASSPRQGEKLFF.

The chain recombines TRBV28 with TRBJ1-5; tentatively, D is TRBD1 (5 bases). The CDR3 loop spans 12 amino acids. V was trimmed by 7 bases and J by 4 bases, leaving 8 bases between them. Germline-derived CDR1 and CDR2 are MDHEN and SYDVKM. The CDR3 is CASIGANQPQHF. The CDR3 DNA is TGTGCCAGCATTGGGGCGAATCAGCCCCAGCATTTT. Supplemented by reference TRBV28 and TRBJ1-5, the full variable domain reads DVKVTQSSRYLVKRTGEKVFLECVQDMDHENMFWYRQDPGLGLRLIYFSYDVKMKEKGDIPEGYSVSREKKERFSLILESASTNQTSMYLCASIGANQPQHFGDGTRLSIL.

The CDR3 DNA reads as TGTGCCACCAAAAGCCGGGACAGGGGTAACACCGGGGAGCTGTTTTTT. This encodes CATKSRDRGNTGELFF. The gene calls are TRBV19 and TRBJ2-2; 10 bases fit TRBD1. The V gene's germline CDR1 is LNHDA and CDR2 SQIVND (reference sequence). V shed 10 bases, J shed 2 bases, and the junction held 10 bases outside the gene matches. This CDR3 region has 16 residues.

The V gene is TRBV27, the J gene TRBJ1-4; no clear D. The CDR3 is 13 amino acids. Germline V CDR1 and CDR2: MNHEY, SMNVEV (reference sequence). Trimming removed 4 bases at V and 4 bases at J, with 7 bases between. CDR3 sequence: CASSSYLNEKLFF. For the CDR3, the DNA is TGTGCCAGCAGTTCCTACCTTAATGAAAAACTGTTTTTT.

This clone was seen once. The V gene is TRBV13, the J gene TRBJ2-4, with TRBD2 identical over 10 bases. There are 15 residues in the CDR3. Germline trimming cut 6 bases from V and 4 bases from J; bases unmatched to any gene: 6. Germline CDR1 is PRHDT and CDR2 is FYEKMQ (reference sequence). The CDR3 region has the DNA TGTGCCAGCAGTCACGGACTAGCGGATAAAAACATTCAGTACTTC. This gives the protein CASSHGLADKNIQYF. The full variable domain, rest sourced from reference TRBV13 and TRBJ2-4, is AAGVIQSPRHLIKEKRETATLKCYPIPRHDTVYWYQQGPGQDPQFLISFYEKMQSDKGSIPDRFSAQQFSDYHSELNMSSLELGDSALYFCASSHGLADKNIQYFGAGTRLSVL.

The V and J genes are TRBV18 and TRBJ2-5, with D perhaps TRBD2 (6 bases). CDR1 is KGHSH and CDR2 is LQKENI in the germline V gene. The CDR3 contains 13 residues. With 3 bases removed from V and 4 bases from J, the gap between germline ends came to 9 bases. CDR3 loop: CASSPEGGETQYF. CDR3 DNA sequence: TGTGCCAGCTCACCGGAGGGAGGAGAGACCCAGTACTTC.

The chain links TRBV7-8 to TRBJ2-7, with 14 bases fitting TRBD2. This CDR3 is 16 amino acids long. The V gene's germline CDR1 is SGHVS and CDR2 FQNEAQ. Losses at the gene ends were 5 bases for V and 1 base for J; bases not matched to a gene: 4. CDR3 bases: TGTGCCAGCAGCGATCGGACTAGCGGGGGGTCCTACGAGCAGTACTTC. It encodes CASSDRTSGGSYEQYF.

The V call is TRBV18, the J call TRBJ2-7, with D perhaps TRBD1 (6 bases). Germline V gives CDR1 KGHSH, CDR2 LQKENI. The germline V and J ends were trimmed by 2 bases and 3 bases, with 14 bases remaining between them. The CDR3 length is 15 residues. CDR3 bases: TGTGCCAGCTCACCATGGGCCAGGGGAAGCTACGAGCAGTACTTC. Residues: CASSPWARGSYEQYF.

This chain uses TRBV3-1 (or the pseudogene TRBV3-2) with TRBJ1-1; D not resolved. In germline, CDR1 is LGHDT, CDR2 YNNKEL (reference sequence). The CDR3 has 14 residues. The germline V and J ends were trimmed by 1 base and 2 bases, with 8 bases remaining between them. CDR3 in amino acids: CASSQVGLNTEAFF. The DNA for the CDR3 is TGTGCCAGCAGCCAAGTCGGACTAAACACTGAAGCTTTCTTT.

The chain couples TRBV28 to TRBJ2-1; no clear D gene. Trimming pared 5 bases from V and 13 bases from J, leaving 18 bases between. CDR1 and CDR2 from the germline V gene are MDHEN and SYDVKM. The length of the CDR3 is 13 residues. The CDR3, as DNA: TGTGCCAGCAGTCCAATCAACCCAGAGACACAGTTCTTC. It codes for CASSPINPETQFF.

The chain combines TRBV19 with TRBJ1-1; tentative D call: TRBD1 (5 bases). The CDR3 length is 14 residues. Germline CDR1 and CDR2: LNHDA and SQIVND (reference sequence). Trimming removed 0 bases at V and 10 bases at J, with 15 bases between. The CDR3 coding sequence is TGTGCCAGTAGTATAGATCGCCAGGGTATTGGAGCTTTCTTT. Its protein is CASSIDRQGIGAFF.

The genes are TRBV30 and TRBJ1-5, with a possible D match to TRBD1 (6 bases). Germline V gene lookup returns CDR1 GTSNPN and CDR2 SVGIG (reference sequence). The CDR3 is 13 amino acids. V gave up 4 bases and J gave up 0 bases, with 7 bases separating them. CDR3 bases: TGTGCCTGGACAGGGGATAGCAATCAGCCCCAGCATTTT. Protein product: CAWTGDSNQPQHF.

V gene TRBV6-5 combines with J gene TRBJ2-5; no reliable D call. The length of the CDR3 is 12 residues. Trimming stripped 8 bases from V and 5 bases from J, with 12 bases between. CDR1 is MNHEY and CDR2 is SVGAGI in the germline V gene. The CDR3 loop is CASGRIGETQYF. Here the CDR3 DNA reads TGTGCCAGCGGAAGGATCGGGGAGACCCAGTACTTC.

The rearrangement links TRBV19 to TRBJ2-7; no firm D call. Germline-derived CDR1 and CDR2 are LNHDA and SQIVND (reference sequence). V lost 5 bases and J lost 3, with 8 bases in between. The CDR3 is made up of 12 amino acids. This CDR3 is CASSSVGYEQYF. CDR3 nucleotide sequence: TGTGCCAGTAGTTCTGTCGGCTACGAGCAGTACTTC.